The T cell receptor (beta chain) described here comes from a study of T-cell reconstitution after alpha-beta-depleted transplantation in children. Trimming stripped 5 bases from V and 5 bases from J, with 16 bases between. This CDR3 comprises 14 residues. Molecular barcoding with unique molecular identifiers was used for the TCRbeta library. Using its own MiXCR run on the PCR reads, TCRdb lists one record per CDR3 protein. The table shows approximately 270,000 distinct CDR3 sequences, with more than 8% occurring only once. The chain is built from TRBV12-3 or TRBV12-4 and TRBJ2-7; D might be TRBD1 (6 bases). Source: PBMCs from the stem cell graft donor, taken from the stem cell graft. The source is a human donor who donated a stem cell graft to a child with SCID. The CDR3 region has the DNA TGTGCCAGCAGTGTCCGGAACAGGGTGAACGAGCAGTACTTC. This codes for CASSVRNRVNEQYF.